The sequence of this T cell receptor beta chain was determined in a study of CD8 T cells in Susac syndrome (dated by TCRdb to the late 2010s). Regarding the research as a whole: Among the Susac syndrome patients who were sequenced, clinically active disease was present in six and clinical remission was observed in about eight. The study used repertoire sequencing to test whether antigen drove CD8+ T cell activation and differentiation in Susac syndrome. At blood withdrawal, Susac syndrome patients were either therapy-naive, taking corticosteroids (in some cases with IVIg as well), or taking IVIg alone.

CDR1 and CDR2 were assigned from the germline V gene as SQVTM and ANQGSEA. Trimming takes 5 bases off V and 3 bases off J; junction bases not matched to a gene: 3. The CDR3 runs 13 amino acids, cysteine and phenylalanine included. Just CDR3 DNA is preserved here, 39 bases in frame from base 1. Peripheral blood CD8+ and CD4+ T cells from healthy donors, Susac syndrome patients and multiple sclerosis patients were profiled by high-throughput TCR beta sequencing. The Susac syndrome patients fulfilled recently defined diagnostic criteria for definite or probable disease. Bulk CD8+ and CD4+ T cells were purified magnetically by negative isolation, whereas CD8+ TEMRA cells were enriched by FACS. Blood was collected in EDTA tubes and processed within 24 hours, with PBMCs isolated through density gradient centrifugation. PBMCs destined for TCR sequencing were cryopreserved in liquid nitrogen and later thawed in a 37 °C water bath. A purity of at least 90% was achieved for sorted or isolated CD4+, CD8+ and CD8+ TEMRA cells.

Overall study outcomes, separate from this receptor: The study acknowledged that relatively few individuals were included in the TCR sequencing and HLA analysis. In the CD4+ T cell repertoire of Susac syndrome patients, clonal expansion was not detected.

A remark on this clonotype: Its antigen has not been determined. Base-call qualities are not available, and no considerably larger clone is one nucleotide away.

RNA was extracted with the RNeasy kit and 0.5 to 1 ug was reverse transcribed using random hexamers. TCR beta CDR3 regions were amplified with the immunoSEQ multiplex PCR assay covering 54 Vbeta and 13 Jbeta segments. PCR amplification bias was corrected using a synthetic template baseline for primer optimization and computational correction. The paper's processing steps were these. Reads were assigned to V, D and J genes according to IMGT and analyzed in immunoSEQ Analyzer, with only productive sequences retained. Clonality was calculated as one minus the Shannon entropy normalized by log2 of the number of productive unique sequences. Public and private clones were assessed among the 100 most prevalent clones of each patient and control. Clones were defined as Susac-specific when absent from the healthy and MS cohorts, from approximately 1,100 published viral clones and from other ImmuneACCESS disease sequences. Using fastp trimming at Q25 and MiXCR clonotype assembly, TCRdb reanalyzed the public sequencing data and kept in-frame beta chains. Rows with a matching CDR3 protein are joined into one entry that keeps the most common DNA and genes. V and J calls and clone size were set by TCRdb, not the authors. The sample data list under 300,000 distinct CDR3 sequences, and approximately 95% of these were observed just once. Around 0.093% of the sample lies in the top ten.

The rearrangement combines TRBV29-1 with TRBJ2-3; TRBD2 aligns with 9 central bases. The receptor comes from a human donor with Susac syndrome. Sequenced sample: CD4+ T cells from PBMCs. Read as DNA, the sequence is TGCAGCGTTCAAGCGGGAGGAACAGATACGCAGTATTTT. Translation gives CSVQAGGTDTQYF.